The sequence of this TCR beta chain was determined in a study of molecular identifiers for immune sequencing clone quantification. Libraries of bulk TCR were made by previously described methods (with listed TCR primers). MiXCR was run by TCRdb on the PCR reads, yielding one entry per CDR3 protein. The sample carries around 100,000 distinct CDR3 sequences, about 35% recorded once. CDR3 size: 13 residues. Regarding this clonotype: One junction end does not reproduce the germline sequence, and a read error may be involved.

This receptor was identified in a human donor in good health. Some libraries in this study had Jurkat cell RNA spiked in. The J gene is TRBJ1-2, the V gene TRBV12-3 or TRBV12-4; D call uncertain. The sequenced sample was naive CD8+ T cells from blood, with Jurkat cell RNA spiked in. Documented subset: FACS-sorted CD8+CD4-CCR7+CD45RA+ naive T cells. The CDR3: CASSNTLNYGYTF. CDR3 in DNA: TGTGCCAGCAGCAACACACTAAACTACGGCTACACCTTC.